Presented here are 30 T cell receptor beta chains from one specimen sequenced in a study of T cell repertoires in aging, cancer and after chemotherapy. Peripheral blood genomic DNA, not sorted cells or RNA, was the template. A mixed TRB-A/B primer pool amplified rearranged TRB by multiplex touch-down PCR. A single record per CDR3 protein comes from TCRdb applying MiXCR to the multiplex PCR reads. The data hold some 6,700 distinct CDR3 sequences, with approximately 40% observed a single time. Specimen: blood. These receptors came from a human donor in good health.

This clonotype turned up a few times. The chain has TRBV6-2 or TRBV6-3 and TRBJ2-3; D might be TRBD1 (6 bases). The V gene's germline CDR1 is MNHEY and CDR2 SVGEGT. The germline V and J ends were trimmed by 7 bases and 5 bases, with 16 bases remaining between them. The length of the CDR3 is 14 residues. This CDR3 reads CASTSRAGVDTQYF. The CDR3 region has the DNA TGTGCCAGCACCTCTCGGGCAGGGGTAGATACGCAGTATTTT.

This chain uses TRBV6-5 with TRBJ2-3; D ambiguous. The CDR3 runs to 13 residues. V lost 7 bases to trimming and J lost 8 bases, with 16 bases between them. The germline CDR1 and CDR2 sequences are MNHEY and SVGAGI. The CDR3 nucleotides read TGTGCCAGCACCGACACTTGGGCTTTTACGCAGTATTTT. Translation: CASTDTWAFTQYF.

This chain connects TRBV5-6 to TRBJ2-5; 8 positions agree with TRBD1. Germline loops: CDR1 SGHDT, CDR2 YYEEEE. The CDR3 runs 13 residues. J gave up 4 bases and V 6 bases, and 5 bases lay outside the gene matches. CDR3 protein: CASIDRGSETQYF. The DNA of the CDR3 is TGTGCCAGCATCGACAGGGGCTCAGAGACCCAGTACTTC.

This chain uses TRBV29-1 with TRBJ1-1, with D perhaps TRBD1 (5 bases). CDR3 size: 12 residues. V lost 8 bases and J lost 4, with 14 bases in between. Germline V gene sequence: CDR1 SQVTM, CDR2 ANQGSEA. This chain's CDR3 is CSFWDEATEAFF. In DNA, the CDR3 is TGCAGCTTTTGGGACGAGGCCACTGAAGCTTTCTTT. The full variable domain, with the rest looked up from reference TRBV29-1 and TRBJ1-1, is SAVISQKPSRDICQRGTSLTIQCQVDSQVTMMFWYRQQPGQSLTLIATANQGSEATYESGFVIDKFPISRPNLTFSTLTVSNMSPEDSSIYLCSFWDEATEAFFGQGTRLTVV.

The gene calls are TRBV28 and TRBJ1-2, with D possibly being TRBD1 (6 bases). V gave up 5 bases and J gave up 4 bases, with 20 bases separating them. The CDR3 covers 16 residues. The germline CDR1 and CDR2 sequences are MDHEN and SYDVKM. The chain's CDR3 is CASSEGEGAVSYGYTF. The DNA of the CDR3 is TGTGCCAGCAGTGAGGGGGAAGGGGCAGTGAGCTATGGCTACACCTTC.

The chain has TRBV10-3 and TRBJ2-2, with D unclear. The V gene's germline CDR1 is ENHRY and CDR2 SYGVKD. V lost 2 bases and J lost 6, with 7 bases in between. CDR3 size: 13 residues. The chain's CDR3 is CAISESQPGELFF. The CDR3 DNA reads as TGTGCCATCAGTGAGAGTCAGCCCGGGGAGCTGTTTTTT.

V usage is TRBV29-1 and J usage is TRBJ1-2; D ambiguous. Between the trimmed V and J ends, which lost 7 bases and 3 bases, there was a span of 18 bases. The CDR3 runs to 14 residues. Germline V gives CDR1 SQVTM, CDR2 ANQGSEA. The CDR3 nucleotides are TGCAGCGGTTTAGTGGGCAATTGGGACTATGGCTACACCTTC. Protein sequence: CSGLVGNWDYGYTF.

The V and J genes are TRBV27 and TRBJ1-2; possible D gene TRBD1, 6 bases. The CDR3 extends over 15 amino acids. CDR1 MNHEY and CDR2 SMNVEV come from the germline V gene (reference sequence). V lost 0 bases and J lost 7, with 15 bases in between. CDR3 in amino acids: CASSLSKAGAGGYTF. The CDR3 region has the DNA TGTGCCAGCAGTTTATCGAAGGCAGGGGCGGGTGGCTACACCTTC.

The chain couples TRBV18 to TRBJ2-1, with D possibly being TRBD1 or TRBD2 (5 bases each). V was shortened by 4 bases and J by 3 bases, with 16 bases between the two germline ends. Looked up from germline, CDR1 is KGHSH and CDR2 is LQKENI. This CDR3 spans 16 amino acids. CDR3 loop: CASSLMGQGVYNEQFF. CDR3 nucleotides: TGTGCCAGCTCACTCATGGGGCAGGGAGTCTACAATGAGCAGTTCTTC.

This clonotype was recorded a few times. The CDR3 spells CASSSSGTIYEQYF. CDR3 in DNA: TGTGCCAGCAGTTCCTCCGGGACAATCTACGAGCAGTACTTC. The genes are TRBV12-3 or TRBV12-4 and TRBJ2-7, with D possibly TRBD1 on 6 matching bases. Trimming left V 4 bases short and J 3 bases short, with 13 bases between. The CDR3 consists of 14 residues.

This chain connects TRBV6-2 or TRBV6-3 to TRBJ2-7, with unresolved D. Trimming cost V 4 bases and J 5 bases, with 12 bases left between them. This CDR3 has 13 amino acids. CDR1 is MNHEY and CDR2 is SVGEGT in the germline V gene. The CDR3 DNA reads TGTGCCAGCAGTTTCAGTGGAAGGGACGAGCAGTACTTC. Translation gives CASSFSGRDEQYF.

By frequency in the sample, this clonotype is medium-sized. This chain uses TRBV19 with TRBJ1-6; D unclear. V dropped 1 base and J dropped 4 bases, with 5 bases sitting between them. The CDR3 extends over 14 amino acids. The germline CDR1 and CDR2 sequences are LNHDA and SQIVND (reference sequence). The CDR3 bases are TGTGCCAGTAGTATAGGGCAATATAATTCACCCCTCCACTTT. Translating gives CASSIGQYNSPLHF. The full variable domain, its missing parts supplied by reference TRBV19 and TRBJ1-6, is DGGITQSPKYLFRKEGQNVTLSCEQNLNHDAMYWYRQDPGQGLRLIYYSQIVNDFQKGDIAEGYSVSREKKESFPLTVTSAQKNPTAFYLCASSIGQYNSPLHFGNGTRLTVT.

V gene TRBV5-1 combines with J gene TRBJ1-1; 9 bases fit TRBD1. The CDR3 length is 16 residues. Trimming at V came to 4 bases and at J to 6 bases, leaving 13 bases not matched to a gene. Germline V CDR1 and CDR2: SGHRS, YFSETQ. CDR3 DNA sequence: TGCGCCAGCAGCCCTTGGGGGGACAGGGCGGCCCCTGAAGCTTTCTTT. Translated: CASSPWGDRAAPEAFF.

This clonotype was observed a handful of times. DNA for the CDR3: TGTGCCAGTGACAGGGGGAACACCGGGGAGCTGTTTTTT. The encoded protein is CASDRGNTGELFF. J is TRBJ2-2 and V is TRBV6-1; 8 nucleotides match TRBD1. J gave up 1 base and V 9 bases, and 1 base lay outside the gene matches. This CDR3 is built from 13 residues. Germline CDR1 and CDR2: MNHNS and SASEGT.

This sequence joins TRBV18 and TRBJ1-1; D unresolved. V lost 2 bases, J lost 3 bases, and 7 bases lay in between. This CDR3 spans 13 amino acids. CDR1 and CDR2 (germline): KGHSH, LQKENI. The CDR3 region is CASSPARDTEAFF. In DNA form, the CDR3 reads TGTGCCAGCTCACCAGCGAGAGACACTGAAGCTTTCTTT.

V usage is TRBV6-6 and J usage is TRBJ2-1; the match to TRBD2 covers 8 bases. Looked up from germline, CDR1 is MNHNY and CDR2 is SVGAGI (reference sequence). Trimming cost V 3 bases and J 7 bases; bases outside gene matches: 11. This CDR3 spans 16 amino acids. This CDR3 is CASSYLSPGGVNEQFF. CDR3 DNA sequence: TGTGCCAGCAGTTATCTCAGCCCCGGGGGGGTTAATGAGCAGTTCTTC.

The J gene is TRBJ1-2, the V gene TRBV15; 7 positions match TRBD1. CDR3 length: 13 residues. Unmatched junction bases numbered 4, after V lost 1 base and J lost 8 bases. The V gene's germline CDR1 is LNHNV and CDR2 YYDKDF (reference sequence). The CDR3 DNA follows: TGTGCCACCAGCAGAGGGGGGACAGCCGGCTACACCTTC. Its translation is CATSRGGTAGYTF.

The chain employs TRBV19 and TRBJ1-5, with D maybe TRBD1 (6 bases). Germline loops: CDR1 LNHDA, CDR2 SQIVND (reference sequence). The CDR3 extends over 14 amino acids. V lost 7 bases and J lost 6, with 16 bases in between. CDR3 in amino acids: CASTADRVGQPQHF. In DNA form, the CDR3 reads TGTGCCAGTACCGCGGACAGAGTTGGTCAGCCCCAGCATTTT. Using reference TRBV19 and TRBJ1-5 for the parts outside the CDR3, the full variable domain is DGGITQSPKYLFRKEGQNVTLSCEQNLNHDAMYWYRQDPGQGLRLIYYSQIVNDFQKGDIAEGYSVSREKKESFPLTVTSAQKNPTAFYLCASTADRVGQPQHFGDGTRLSIL.

The V call is TRBV6-2 or TRBV6-3, the J call TRBJ1-5; tentative D call: TRBD1 (5 bases). V lost 6 bases and J lost 0, with 15 bases in between. Germline assignment: CDR1 MNHEY and CDR2 SVGEGT. The CDR3 is 16 amino acids. This CDR3 reads CASRKSTANSNQPQHF. The CDR3 DNA reads as TGTGCCAGCAGAAAATCGACAGCTAATAGCAATCAGCCCCAGCATTTT.

The CDR3 region is CASSLTWGGVSPLHF. In nucleotides, the CDR3 is TGTGCCAGCAGTCTTACATGGGGGGGCGTCTCACCCCTCCACTTT. This chain uses TRBV6-5 with TRBJ1-6, with a weak D call TRBD1 (6 bases). Germline assignment: CDR1 MNHEY and CDR2 SVGAGI. This CDR3 comprises 15 residues. The V end lost 5 bases, the J end lost 10 bases, and 18 bases lay between the germline ends.

The V call is TRBV5-6, the J call TRBJ2-2; TRBD1 might be the D (6 bases). The germline V and J ends were trimmed by 6 bases and 4 bases, with 13 bases remaining between them. The CDR3 runs to 14 residues. Germline loops: CDR1 SGHDT, CDR2 YYEEEE. CDR3 residues: CASNSKGVTGELFF. The CDR3, as DNA: TGTGCCAGCAACTCCAAGGGGGTCACCGGGGAGCTGTTTTTT. Together with reference TRBV5-6 and TRBJ2-2, the CDR3 gives the full variable domain: DAGVTQSPTHLIKTRGQQVTLRCSPKSGHDTVSWYQQALGQGPQFIFQYYEEEERQRGNFPDRFSGHQFPNYSSELNVNALLLGDSALYLCASNSKGVTGELFFGEGSRLTVL.

The genes are TRBV18 and TRBJ2-5, with 7 positions matching TRBD1. Germline-derived CDR1 and CDR2 are KGHSH and LQKENI. V was clipped by 0 bases and J by 1 base; unmatched bases: 2. This CDR3 is 15 amino acids long. CDR3 DNA sequence: TGTGCCAGCTCACCACCCACAGGGGTCCAAGAGACCCAGTACTTC. It is translated as CASSPPTGVQETQYF.

This clonotype was detected a few times. This rearrangement joins TRBV18 to TRBJ2-7; possibly TRBD1 or TRBD2 for D (5 bases each). V was clipped by 3 bases and J by 2 bases, with 11 bases between them. Germline CDR1 is KGHSH and CDR2 is LQKENI. This CDR3 has 14 residues. The CDR3 is CASSPRDGPYEQYF. CDR3 sequence (DNA): TGTGCCAGCTCACCTCGGGACGGCCCCTACGAGCAGTACTTC.

V and J are TRBV12-3 or TRBV12-4 and TRBJ1-1; 8 bases agree with TRBD1. The junction had 10 bases not matched to a gene; V was cut back by 3 bases and J by 4 bases. This CDR3 is built from 16 residues. The DNA of the CDR3 is TGTGCCAGCAGTTTTCTGCATGGACAGGGCTCCACTGAAGCTTTCTTT. This translates into CASSFLHGQGSTEAFF.

This clonotype is labeled medium-sized. This chain uses TRBV18 with TRBJ1-6; TRBD1 aligns across 9 bases. In germline, CDR1 is KGHSH, CDR2 LQKENI. V lost 2 bases to trimming and J lost 10 bases; unmatched junction nucleotides: 9. The CDR3 has 16 residues. The CDR3 DNA reads TGTGCCAGCTCACCAGAGGACAGGGGATTGGGATCACCCCTCCACTTT. Protein sequence: CASSPEDRGLGSPLHF.

This rearrangement joins TRBV19 to TRBJ2-7; D call uncertain. This CDR3 region has 16 residues. The V gene's germline CDR1 is LNHDA and CDR2 SQIVND (reference sequence). Trimming took 0 bases from V and 1 from J, leaving 13 bases between them. DNA of the CDR3: TGTGCCAGTAGTATAGATGGCTCTGGGGAATCCTACGAGCAGTACTTC. Translating it yields CASSIDGSGESYEQYF.

In this sample, this clonotype turned up a few times. The chain links TRBV10-3 to TRBJ2-3; TRBD2 aligns across 9 bases. CDR3 length equals 17 residues. Trimming at V came to 2 bases and at J to 4 bases, leaving 10 bases not matched to a gene. Germline V gene sequence: CDR1 ENHRY, CDR2 SYGVKD. The CDR3 here is CAISEAGRGGLADTQYF. The DNA for the CDR3 is TGTGCCATCAGTGAGGCGGGGCGGGGGGGCCTCGCAGATACGCAGTATTTT.

Within the sample, this clonotype is medium-sized (0.01 to 0.1%). The J gene is TRBJ1-5, the V gene TRBV29-1; D is possibly TRBD1 (6 bases). This CDR3 comprises 13 residues. CDR1 is SQVTM and CDR2 is ANQGSEA in the germline V gene. The V and J ends lost 5 bases and 3 bases respectively, with 11 bases between them. The CDR3, as DNA: TGCAGCGTTCGGGACAACCACAATCAGCCCCAGCATTTT. Amino acid sequence: CSVRDNHNQPQHF.

Comments on this clonotype: One junction end does not reproduce the germline sequence, and a read error may be involved. The genes are TRBV29-1 and TRBJ2-1; D may match TRBD1 or TRBD2 (5 bases each). Germline-derived CDR1 and CDR2 are SQVTM and ANQGSEA. The CDR3 has 15 residues. The CDR3 nucleotides read TGCATCGTTGAAATTCAACAGGCGGGTTGGGGTGAGCAGTTCTTC. It codes for CIVEIQQAGWGEQFF.

The chain recombines TRBV6-2 or TRBV6-3 with TRBJ1-5; D ambiguous. Trimming left V 2 bases short and J 5 bases short, with 10 bases between. There are 14 residues in the CDR3. Germline CDR1 is MNHEY and CDR2 is SVGEGT. The CDR3 sequence: CASSYGGGYQPQHF. The CDR3 bases are TGTGCCAGCAGTTACGGCGGTGGTTATCAGCCCCAGCATTTT.